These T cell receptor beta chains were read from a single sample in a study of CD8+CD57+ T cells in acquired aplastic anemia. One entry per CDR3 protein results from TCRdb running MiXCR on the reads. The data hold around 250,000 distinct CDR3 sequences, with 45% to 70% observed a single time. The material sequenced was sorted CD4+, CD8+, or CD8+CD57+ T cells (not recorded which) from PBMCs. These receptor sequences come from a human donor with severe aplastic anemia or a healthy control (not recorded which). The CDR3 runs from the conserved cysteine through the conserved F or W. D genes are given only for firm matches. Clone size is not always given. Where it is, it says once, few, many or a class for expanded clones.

CDR3: CASSLAGQGNQPQHF; DNA: TGTGCCAGCAGCTTAGCCGGGCAGGGGAATCAGCCCCAGCATTTT; V: TRBV7-2; length: 15; size: -; J: TRBJ1-5; D: -
CDR3: CASSLVGTSGGRSTDTQYF; DNA: TGTGCCAGCAGCTTGGTGGGGACTAGCGGGGGGCGGAGCACAGATACGCAGTATTTT; V: TRBV19; length: 19; size: -; J: TRBJ2-3; D: TRBD2
CDR3: CASSQDDDQPQHF; DNA: TGCGCCAGCAGCCAGGACGACGATCAGCCCCAGCATTTT; V: TRBV4-1; length: 13; size: many; J: TRBJ1-5; D: -
CDR3: CSAREQGGGNQPQHF; DNA: TGCAGTGCTAGAGAACAGGGAGGTGGCAATCAGCCCCAGCATTTT; V: TRBV20-1; length: 15; size: -; J: TRBJ1-5; D: -
CDR3: CASSDRGTGAYGYTF; DNA: TGTGCCAGCAGTGACCGGGGCACGGGGGCATATGGCTACACCTTC; V: TRBV6-4; length: 15; size: -; J: TRBJ1-2; D: -
CDR3: CASSPPGQLAGRETQYF; DNA: TGTGCCAGCAGCCCCCCCGGCCAGTTGGCGGGAAGGGAGACCCAGTACTTC; V: TRBV7-9; length: 17; size: -; J: TRBJ2-5; D: -
CDR3: CASSPGQPYGYTF; DNA: TGTGCCAGCAGCCCCGGACAGCCTTATGGCTACACCTTC; V: TRBV7-3; length: 13; size: -; J: TRBJ1-2; D: -
CDR3: CASSTDIVGVAFF; DNA: TGTGCCAGCAGCACCGACATTGTTGGAGTAGCTTTCTTT; V: TRBV7-9; length: 13; size: many; J: TRBJ1-1; D: -
CDR3: CSLAAGPTGTEAFF; DNA: TGCAGCTTGGCGGCAGGACCGACGGGGACTGAAGCTTTCTTT; V: TRBV29-1; length: 14; size: few; J: TRBJ1-1; D: -
CDR3: CASAVSSSNQPQHF; DNA: TGTGCCAGCGCCGTTTCGAGCAGCAATCAGCCCCAGCATTTT; V: TRBV6-5; length: 14; size: many; J: TRBJ1-5; D: -
CDR3: CSVPGTGGLEQFF; DNA: TGCAGCGTCCCCGGGACAGGGGGTCTTGAGCAGTTCTTC; V: TRBV29-1; length: 13; size: -; J: TRBJ2-1; D: TRBD1
CDR3: CASSSHQPSQYF; DNA: TGTGCCAGCAGCTCCCACCAGCCCAGCCAGTACTTC; V: TRBV7-9; length: 12; size: -; J: TRBJ2-5; D: -
CDR3: CASSFRESNEKLFF; DNA: TGTGCCAGCAGCTTCAGGGAAAGTAATGAAAAACTGTTTTTT; V: TRBV7-8; length: 14; size: -; J: TRBJ1-4; D: -
CDR3: CSASTGLGTDTQYF; DNA: TGCAGCGCCTCGACAGGGCTGGGCACAGATACGCAGTATTTT; V: TRBV29-1; length: 14; size: -; J: TRBJ2-3; D: TRBD1
CDR3: CASTLGLASPGELFF; DNA: TGTGCCAGCACTCTGGGACTAGCGTCCCCCGGGGAGCTGTTTTTT; V: TRBV6-2/TRBV6-3; length: 15; size: many; J: TRBJ2-2; D: TRBD2
CDR3: CASSSIRQGLGQTQYF; DNA: TGTGCCAGCAGCTCAATTAGACAGGGGCTCGGTCAGACCCAGTACTTC; V: TRBV7-3; length: 16; size: -; J: TRBJ2-5; D: TRBD1
CDR3: CASGGRSGGYTF; DNA: TGTGCCAGTGGCGGACGCAGCGGGGGCTACACCTTC; V: TRBV9; length: 12; size: few; J: TRBJ1-2; D: -
CDR3: CATSRGTATDTQYF; DNA: TGTGCCACCAGCAGAGGGACCGCTACAGATACGCAGTATTTT; V: TRBV15; length: 14; size: -; J: TRBJ2-3; D: -
CDR3: CASSVVEGGQQETQYF; DNA: TGTGCCAGCAGCGTAGTTGAGGGGGGGCAGCAAGAGACCCAGTACTTC; V: TRBV9; length: 16; size: -; J: TRBJ2-5; D: -
CDR3: CAISPLAPDTRYF; DNA: TGTGCCATCAGTCCACTAGCGCCAGATACGCGGTATTTT; V: TRBV10-3; length: 13; size: -; J: TRBJ2-3; D: TRBD2
CDR3: CASSDLVRADTQYF; DNA: TGCGCCAGCAGTGACCTCGTAAGGGCAGATACGCAGTATTTT; V: TRBV5-1; length: 14; size: many; J: TRBJ2-3; D: -
CDR3: CASSLGGPDTQYF; DNA: TGTGCCAGCAGCTTGGGGGGGCCAGATACGCAGTATTTT; V: TRBV5-6; length: 13; size: few; J: TRBJ2-3; D: -